Here is one TCR beta chain with its context. Its antigen is undetermined. This sample was taken from a study of T cell responses to AZD1222 COVID-19 vaccine. The length of the CDR3 is 15 residues. Trimming cost V 3 bases and J 8 bases, with 16 bases left between them. Germline CDR1 and CDR2: SNHLY and FYNNEI. Study outcomes and limitations: Clonal diversity was possibly underestimated; the donors were predominantly white British and more often female.

The assay was immunoSEQ multiplex PCR, and TCRdb's table has in-frame clones only and misses some. The sample has roughly 83,000 clones, roughly 83% seen once. The receptor's source is an adult in good health. Here the sequenced sample was peripheral blood, taken on day 0 of AZD1222 vaccination. The rearrangement joins TRBV2 to TRBJ1-4, with D perhaps matching TRBD1 (5 bases). CDR3 nucleotides: TGTGCCAGCAGTGAGGGCGGGGCCATGGAGGAAAAACTGTTTTTT. Translating gives CASSEGGAMEEKLFF. The whole variable domain, remainder taken from reference TRBV2 and TRBJ1-4, is EPEVTQTPSHQVTQMGQEVILRCVPISNHLYFYWYRQILGQKVEFLVSFYNNEISEKSEIFDDQFSVERPDGSNFTLKIRSTKLEDSAMYFCASSEGGAMEEKLFFGSGTQLSVL.